This TCR beta chain came from a study of shared clonotypes between healthy human individuals. This CDR3 contains 16 residues. CDR1 SGHTS and CDR2 YDEGEE come from the germline V gene. V lost 1 base and J lost 0, with 11 bases in between. Naive CD8 cells, CD45RO-negative and positively selected for CCR7, excluded terminally differentiated effector memory CD45RA+ cells. Regarding the study as a whole: The study generally estimated greater richness for naive than memory subsets.

Only in-frame clones appear in the TCRdb table, and some are missing; sequencing was by immunoSEQ multiplex PCR. The sample shows around 2.1 million clones, 85% to 95% of them seen only once. Only one count was recorded for this clone. Antigen unknown. The rearrangement uses TRBV5-8 and TRBJ1-3, with unresolved D. Sequencing was performed on naive CD8+ T cells from PBMCs. The sequence was collected from a young man in good health. Some clones in this sample may be carry-over from other donors' samples. The CDR3 DNA sequence: TGTGCCAGCAGCTTGTCGGGGATAGCCTCTGGAAACACCATATATTTT. Translation: CASSLSGIASGNTIYF. Using reference TRBV5-8 and TRBJ1-3 for the parts outside the CDR3, the full variable domain is EAGVTQSPTHLIKTRGQQATLRCSPISGHTSVYWYQQALGLGLQFLLWYDEGEERNRGNFPPRFSGRQFPNYSSELNVNALELEDSALYLCASSLSGIASGNTIYFGEGSWLTVV.